This T cell receptor (beta chain) was documented in a study of human T cells and chemical hapten exposure. Looking at the study overall: Upper inner arm skin measuring approximately 2 cm by approximately 2 cm received 2% DPC for sensitization. Patients were given diphenylcyclopropenone on the scalp weekly across the roughly 25-week study.

This CDR3 is 15 amino acids long. V lost 6 bases and J 2 bases, leaving 17 bases between the germline ends. This clonotype has just a few counts. The authors' processing: Per-sample TCR counts ranged from about 23,224 to 750,000, median 95,638. Using its own MiXCR run on the RACE reads, TCRdb lists one record per CDR3 protein. The V and J calls and clone size come from TCRdb's table, not from the authors' own analysis. The repertoire holds some 110,000 distinct CDR3 sequences, under 35% seen once, with around 2.8% in the top ten. Time point given: patch test 3, about 24 weeks after DPC sensitization. Treatment given: therapeutic diphenylcyclopropenone sensitization with weekly scalp DPC.

Sequenced here: whole blood, sampled in connection with sensitization to the hapten diphenylcyclopropenone (DPC). V usage is TRBV12-3 or TRBV12-4 and J usage is TRBJ2-7; D is uncertain. This TCR derives from a middle-aged man with alopecia areata. Some clones in this sample may be carry-over from other donors' samples. The CDR3 nucleotides read TGTGCCAGCAGAAAAGATTGGGCCGGTACCTACGAGCAGTACTTC. Translated: CASRKDWAGTYEQYF.